In this sample, the clone carrying this T cell receptor (beta chain) turned up a few times. These data originate in a study of identical twins. Germline V CDR1 and CDR2: SGHRS, YFSETQ. V was pared by 3 bases and J by 3 bases, with 13 bases between. This CDR3 is 14 amino acids long. TCRdb analysed the 5' RACE reads with MiXCR anew, one entry per CDR3 protein. The sample has roughly 710,000 distinct CDR3 sequences, 6.1% seen once. The clonotype comes from a man in his late teens or twenties in good health. Sequenced: naive T cells sorted from blood. The chain employs TRBV5-1 and TRBJ2-7, with D perhaps matching TRBD2 (7 bases). CDR3 bases: TGCGCCAGCAGCTACGAGGGGGGGAACTACGAGCAGTACTTC. Its protein product is CASSYEGGNYEQYF.